This TCR beta chain was documented in a study of shared clonotypes between healthy human individuals. Notes on the study in general: Clonotype sharing among donors was expected to depend on sequencing depth. The generation probabilities recorded for non-shared clonotypes fell below those of clonotypes shared by all four donors.

A note on this clone: Its target is not known.

The authors distributed each subset's genomic DNA evenly over several immunoSEQ plates. The data were produced by immunoSEQ multiplex PCR, yet TCRdb's version contains in-frame clones alone and is incomplete. The sample contains about 680,000 clones, less than 80% of which appear only once. Trimming cost V 1 base and J 9 bases; bases outside gene matches: 8. The CDR3 sequence is 15 residues long. Germline-derived CDR1 and CDR2 are SGHNT and YENEEA. The sample taken for sequencing was memory CD4+ T cells sorted from blood. As to subset: CD45RA-negative fraction. The clonotype comes from a woman in her thirties in good health. This chain connects TRBV11-3 to TRBJ2-1; 8 bases map to TRBD1. Here the CDR3 reads CASSLGGQGRFEQFF. For the CDR3, the DNA is TGTGCCAGCAGCTTAGGAGGACAGGGCCGCTTTGAGCAGTTCTTC.